These 25 T cell receptor beta chains originate from one sample sequenced in a study of CD8 T cells in Susac syndrome. Reverse transcription of about 0.5 to 1 ug RNA used random hexamers. TCRdb re-called the immunoSEQ multiplex PCR reads through MiXCR, storing one row per CDR3 protein. The sample lists about 150,000 distinct CDR3 sequences; about 94% were seen once. The specimen was CD8+ T cells from PBMCs. These receptors were taken from a human donor with multiple sclerosis.

The count of this clonotype is one. The chain's CDR3 is CASGQYSDEQYF. The DNA for the CDR3 is TGTGCCAGTGGACAGTATAGTGACGAGCAGTACTTC. The rearrangement joins TRBV27 to TRBJ2-7; possibly TRBD1 for D (6 bases). V lost 9 bases to trimming and J lost 5 bases, with 14 bases between them. Germline V lookup: CDR1 MNHEY, CDR2 SMNVEV (reference sequence). The CDR3 extends over 12 amino acids.

J is TRBJ2-3 and V is TRBV14; D is unclear. There are 15 residues in the CDR3. Germline-derived CDR1 and CDR2 are SGHDN and FVKESK. Trimming shortened V by 2 bases and J by 2 bases, and 11 bases separated the two germline ends. The DNA of the CDR3 is TGTGCCAGCAGCCAAACAGATGCCTTCACAGATACGCAGTATTTT. It specifies CASSQTDAFTDTQYF.

This clonotype was counted only a few times. The chain carries TRBV30 and TRBJ2-7; D possibly corresponds to TRBD2 (5 bases). The germline V and J ends were trimmed by 2 bases and 4 bases, with 6 bases remaining between them. The CDR3 has 11 residues. Germline CDR1 and CDR2: GTSNPN and SVGIG (reference sequence). The CDR3 nucleotides read TGTGCCTGGAGTTCGGGGTACGAGCAGTACTTC. Translating it yields CAWSSGYEQYF.

This clonotype showed up just once. The J gene is TRBJ1-2, the V gene TRBV19, with D perhaps TRBD1 (5 bases). The CDR3 is 12 amino acids. The germline V and J ends were trimmed by 6 bases and 5 bases, with 10 bases remaining between them. Germline loops: CDR1 LNHDA, CDR2 SQIVND (reference sequence). CDR3 sequence (DNA): TGTGCCAGTAGATCAGGGAGGTATGGCTACACCTTC. Translated: CASRSGRYGYTF.

This clonotype has a single count. The J gene is TRBJ1-1, the V gene TRBV6-1; D unresolved. Per germline, CDR1 MNHNS and CDR2 SASEGT. The CDR3 is 12 amino acids. Trimming cost V 6 bases and J 8 bases, with 13 bases left between them. Written as DNA, the CDR3 is TGTGCCAGCAGATCGGACCGACCCGAAGCTTTCTTT. Translation: CASRSDRPEAFF.

J is TRBJ1-2 and V is TRBV3-1; D ambiguous. This CDR3 spans 15 amino acids. The germline V and J ends were trimmed by 4 bases and 4 bases, with 16 bases remaining between them. Germline loops: CDR1 LGHDT, CDR2 YNNKEL (reference sequence). The CDR3 DNA reads TGTGCCAGCAGCCCGATTAGGATCAGCGGCTATGGCTACACCTTC. Translating gives CASSPIRISGYGYTF.

This chain's CDR3 is CSYTSTGTGGVKTNEKLFF. As DNA, the CDR3 is TGCAGCTACACTTCAACCGGGACAGGGGGAGTCAAGACTAATGAAAAACTGTTTTTT. V and J are TRBV29-1 and TRBJ1-4, with 11 bases fitting TRBD1. Germline values: CDR1 SQVTM, CDR2 ANQGSEA. The CDR3 is 19 amino acids. V was clipped by 8 bases and J by 2 bases; unmatched bases: 19.

J is TRBJ2-1 and V is TRBV20-1; 7 positions agree with TRBD1. Looked up from germline, CDR1 is DFQATT and CDR2 is SNEGSKA (reference sequence). This CDR3 contains 11 residues. CDR3 sequence reads: CSPTGNNEQFF. The DNA for the CDR3 is TGCAGCCCGACAGGGAATAATGAGCAGTTCTTC.

The gene calls are TRBV6-1 and TRBJ1-2; TRBD1 matches at 9 bases. Germline V gene lookup returns CDR1 MNHNS and CDR2 SASEGT. Trimming removed 7 bases from V and 6 bases from J; junction bases left unmatched: 9. This CDR3 contains 14 residues. In nucleotides, the CDR3 is TGTGCCAGCATCGACCCCGGGACAGGGAATGGCTACACCTTC. It codes for CASIDPGTGNGYTF.

The rearrangement joins TRBV4-1 to TRBJ1-5, with D possibly TRBD1 on 6 matching bases. The CDR3 is 16 residues long. The V gene's germline CDR1 is MGHRA and CDR2 YSYEKL. The V gene lost 4 bases and the J gene lost 3 bases, with 16 bases spanning the gap. The CDR3, as DNA: TGCGCCAGCAGCCCGACCTCAGGGGTACCCAATCAGCCCCAGCATTTT. It is translated as CASSPTSGVPNQPQHF.

In this sample, this clonotype turned up once. The V call is TRBV4-1, the J call TRBJ2-7, with D unresolved. Between the trimmed V and J ends, which lost 1 base and 3 bases, there was a span of 7 bases. The germline CDR1 and CDR2 sequences are MGHRA and YSYEKL. The CDR3 spans 13 residues. The CDR3 spells CASSQGPVYEQYF. DNA of the CDR3: TGCGCCAGCAGCCAAGGCCCAGTCTACGAGCAGTACTTC.

The chain uses TRBV13 and TRBJ1-1, with TRBD1 matching 7 bases. V lost 1 base, J lost 5 bases, and 10 bases stayed unmatched. The CDR3 consists of 16 residues. Germline values: CDR1 PRHDT, CDR2 FYEKMQ (reference sequence). The CDR3 bases are TGTGCCAGCAGCTTAGCCAGACAGGGTCCGGGTACTGAAGCTTTCTTT. Its translation is CASSLARQGPGTEAFF.

The chain recombines TRBV4-1 with TRBJ1-1, with D possibly matching TRBD1 (6 bases). Germline V gene sequence: CDR1 MGHRA, CDR2 YSYEKL. V dropped 4 bases and J dropped 1 base, with 19 bases sitting between them. This CDR3 contains 17 residues. As DNA, the CDR3 is TGCGCCAGCAGCCGAAGGCAAAGGGACAACGCGAACACTGAAGCTTTCTTT. It encodes CASSRRQRDNANTEAFF.

This clonotype came up once. The rearrangement joins TRBV7-9 to TRBJ2-3, with TRBD1 as a possible D gene (6 bases). With 1 base removed from V and 0 bases from J, the gap between germline ends came to 14 bases. The CDR3 has 17 residues. In germline, CDR1 is SEHNR, CDR2 FQNEAQ (reference sequence). CDR3 nucleotide sequence: TGTGCCAGCAGCTTAGGAGGGACAACACCTAGCACAGATACGCAGTATTTT. Protein product: CASSLGGTTPSTDTQYF. The whole variable domain, filled in from reference TRBV7-9 and TRBJ2-3, reads DTGVSQNPRHKITKRGQNVTFRCDPISEHNRLYWYRQTLGQGPEFLTYFQNEAQLEKSRLLSDRFSAERPKGSFSTLEIQRTEQGDSAMYLCASSLGGTTPSTDTQYFGPGTRLTVL.

The rearrangement joins TRBV7-9 to TRBJ2-4; TRBD1 matches at 9 bases. The CDR3 has 16 amino acids. Trimming cost V 5 bases and J 1 base; bases outside gene matches: 6. Germline CDR1 and CDR2: SEHNR and FQNEAQ (reference sequence). The CDR3 DNA reads TGTGCCAGCAGCATGGGACAGGGCTCGGCCAAAAACATTCAGTACTTC. Amino acids: CASSMGQGSAKNIQYF.

The chain links TRBV7-9 to TRBJ2-1; D is unresolved. Germline CDR1 is SEHNR and CDR2 is FQNEAQ (reference sequence). The germline V and J ends were trimmed by 2 bases and 0 bases, with 8 bases remaining between them. The CDR3 has 15 residues. This CDR3 reads CASSLRKTSYNEQFF. The CDR3 DNA follows: TGTGCCAGCAGCTTACGAAAAACCTCCTACAATGAGCAGTTCTTC.

This clonotype occurred once. Here the CDR3 reads CASSPLAGGKETQYF. In DNA form, the CDR3 reads TGTGCCAGCAGCCCTCTAGCGGGGGGGAAAGAGACCCAGTACTTC. This sequence joins TRBV7-8 and TRBJ2-5, with 12 bases that match TRBD2. In germline, CDR1 is SGHVS, CDR2 FQNEAQ. After removal of 5 bases from V and 3 bases from J, the junction contained 4 bases not matched to a gene. This CDR3 spans 15 amino acids.

The chain is built from TRBV7-8 and TRBJ2-1; 8 positions match TRBD2. The V gene's germline CDR1 is SGHVS and CDR2 FQNEAQ. CDR3 length: 17 residues. V gave up 5 bases and J gave up 2 bases; unmatched junction bases: 11. DNA for the CDR3: TGTGCCAGCAGCCTCTACCCTAGCGGGTCGACCTACAATGAGCAGTTCTTC. It encodes CASSLYPSGSTYNEQFF.

This clonotype was found a few times. The rearrangement uses TRBV6-2 or TRBV6-3 and TRBJ1-2; D call uncertain. Germline assignment: CDR1 MNHEY and CDR2 SVGEGT. The ends were cut back, 0 bases at V and 2 bases at J, with 13 bases in the middle. There are 16 residues in the CDR3. This CDR3 reads CASSYSKVTGNYGYTF. CDR3 DNA: TGTGCCAGCAGTTACTCCAAGGTGACCGGAAACTATGGCTACACCTTC.

The chain employs TRBV20-1 and TRBJ2-3, with 7 nucleotides matching TRBD2. The CDR3 loop spans 19 amino acids. With V trimmed by 1 base and J by 4 bases, 20 bases remained unmatched. The V gene's germline CDR1 is DFQATT and CDR2 SNEGSKA (reference sequence). The CDR3 DNA is TGCAGTGCTAGAGTTCAGGATGGAGCGGGGCTGGTTTTTGCAGATACGCAGTATTTT. Protein product: CSARVQDGAGLVFADTQYF.

The V and J genes are TRBV30 and TRBJ2-3, with 12 bases identical to TRBD2. V lost 3 bases to trimming and J lost 5 bases; unmatched junction nucleotides: 6. This CDR3 comprises 15 residues. Germline loops: CDR1 GTSNPN, CDR2 SVGIG (reference sequence). The chain's CDR3 is CAWSLAGGPGDTQYF. The CDR3 DNA sequence: TGTGCCTGGAGCCTAGCGGGGGGGCCGGGAGATACGCAGTATTTT.

A single count supports this clonotype. The rearrangement uses TRBV27 and TRBJ1-2, with D perhaps matching TRBD1 (5 bases). The V end was cut by 5 bases, the J end by 5 bases, with 21 bases between. This CDR3 is 16 amino acids long. CDR1 is MNHEY and CDR2 is SMNVEV in the germline V gene (reference sequence). The CDR3 loop is CASSRPPREGIYGYTF. The CDR3 coding sequence is TGTGCCAGCAGTCGACCCCCCAGGGAGGGTATATATGGCTACACCTTC.

The chain links TRBV19 to TRBJ2-2; the D is unclear. Germline CDR1 LNHDA, CDR2 SQIVND (reference sequence). The ends were cut back, 4 bases at V and 1 base at J, with 10 bases in the middle. CDR3 length: 15 amino acids. The chain's CDR3 is CASSTSAGNTGELFF. Here the CDR3 DNA reads TGTGCCAGTAGTACCTCCGCTGGGAACACCGGGGAGCTGTTTTTT.

The CDR3 spells CASSVAAIPKSGGEQYF. Here the CDR3 DNA reads TGTGCCAGCAGCGTAGCTGCAATCCCCAAGAGCGGGGGGGAGCAGTACTTC. The chain links TRBV9 to TRBJ2-7; 9 bases are a match to TRBD2. The J segment lost 7 bases and the V segment lost 0 bases, leaving 14 bases of the junction unmatched. Germline loops: CDR1 SGDLS, CDR2 YYNGEE. CDR3 length: 17 amino acids.

The rearrangement links TRBV20-1 to TRBJ2-1, with TRBD2 identical over 7 bases. The V segment lost 2 bases and the J segment 5 bases; nucleotides outside the gene matches: 0. This CDR3 region has 12 residues. Germline loops: CDR1 DFQATT, CDR2 SNEGSKA (reference sequence). The CDR3 region has the DNA TGCAGTGCTAGACTAGCGGACAATGAGCAGTTCTTC. This codes for CSARLADNEQFF.